This T cell receptor (beta chain) was recovered during a study of lymphopenia after photon versus proton radiotherapy. Germline V gives CDR1 MNHEY, CDR2 SMNVEV (reference sequence). Trimming pared 6 bases from V and 1 base from J, leaving 16 bases between. The length of the CDR3 is 15 residues. Broader study findings: Survival link was tested only in deceased patients; proton benefit remains a possibility. After lymphocyte nadir, photon-treated repertoires showed oligoclonal expansion, especially CD8+ Temra. Larger post-nadir TCR diversity loss correlated inversely with survival in deceased patients. Proton therapy kept repertoires fairly stable, unlike photons, which gained effector/memory cells.

Profiled with immunoSEQ multiplex PCR; TCRdb holds only in-frame clones, not every one. Of around 25,000 clones in the sample, around four fifths were seen once. Details on this clone: Its antigen is still unknown.

J is TRBJ2-7 and V is TRBV27; a possible D gene is TRBD1 (6 bases). Here the sequenced sample was peripheral blood, taken from a patient treated with photon-based radiotherapy. This receptor was obtained from a man in his forties with gastric cancer. CDR3 sequence: CASSPEQGFSYEQYF. In DNA, the CDR3 is TGTGCCAGCAGCCCAGAGCAGGGGTTTTCCTACGAGCAGTACTTC.